Listed below are T cell receptor beta chains from one sample, sequenced in a study of cytomegalovirus exposure and HLA in healthy donors. TCRdb's table, derived via immunoSEQ multiplex PCR, lists solely in-frame clones and lacks some. Of about 200,000 clones in the sample, approximately 83% were seen once. The sample consisted of PBMCs. Every receptor here comes from a boy younger than 10 in good health and CMV-seronegative. Each CDR3 is given with its conserved first and last residue. A D gene is named only where the DNA matches it firmly. Part of the rows lack a size; the others show once, few, many or a class for expanded clones.

TRBJ1-5 | . | 15 | . | TRBV7-8 | CASSFGREGGQPQHF | TGTGCCAGCAGCTTTGGCAGGGAGGGAGGACAGCCCCAGCATTTT
TRBJ1-1 | . | 14 | . | TRBV7-2 | CASSPTVMNTEAFF | TGTGCCAGCAGCCCCACAGTGATGAACACTGAAGCTTTCTTT
TRBJ1-1 | . | 16 | TRBD1 | TRBV4-1 | CASSQIRGQRHTEAFF | TGCGCCAGCAGCCAGATAAGGGGACAGAGGCACACTGAAGCTTTCTTT
TRBJ2-3 | . | 16 | TRBD2 | TRBV4-1 | CASSRGLAGTTDTQYF | TGCGCCAGCAGCCGAGGACTAGCGGGGACGACAGATACGCAGTATTTT
TRBJ1-2 | few | 15 | . | TRBV29-1 | CSVDKGGGWRYGYTF | TGCAGCGTTGATAAGGGGGGGGGATGGAGATATGGCTACACCTTC
TRBJ2-3 | . | 15 | TRBD2 | TRBV18 | CASSPASGAADTQYF | TGTGCCAGCTCACCAGCGAGCGGGGCAGCAGATACGCAGTATTTT
TRBJ2-7 | . | 13 | . | TRBV29-1 | CSVTLDRYYEQYF | TGCAGCGTGACCTTGGACAGATACTACGAGCAGTACTTC
TRBJ2-7 | once | 15 | TRBD2 | TRBV4-3 | CASSQASTSGYEQYF | TGCGCCAGCAGCCAAGCATCGACTAGCGGGTACGAGCAGTACTTC
TRBJ1-5 | once | 15 | . | TRBV7-2 | CASSSTPGVSSAQHF | TGTGCCAGCAGCTCGACCCCAGGGGTGTCCTCAGCCCAGCATTTT
TRBJ1-3 | . | 18 | . | TRBV4-1 | CASSQALSGVSSGNTIYF | TGCGCCAGCAGCCAAGCGCTTAGTGGTGTGAGCTCTGGAAACACCATATATTTT
TRBJ1-5 | . | 14 | . | TRBV7-2 | CASSLNRGNQPQHF | TGTGCCAGCAGCTTAAACAGGGGCAATCAGCCCCAGCATTTT
TRBJ2-5 | . | 14 | . | TRBV9 | CASSVGWGEETQYF | TGTGCCAGCAGCGTAGGATGGGGGGAAGAGACCCAGTACTTC
TRBJ2-7 | . | 16 | TRBD1 | TRBV13 | CASSPTPGQESFEQYF | TGTGCCAGCAGCCCGACGCCGGGACAGGAGTCTTTCGAGCAGTACTTC
TRBJ1-1 | . | 14 | TRBD1 | TRBV11-2 | CASSVTGGATEAFF | TGTGCCAGCAGCGTCACAGGGGGCGCAACTGAAGCTTTCTTT